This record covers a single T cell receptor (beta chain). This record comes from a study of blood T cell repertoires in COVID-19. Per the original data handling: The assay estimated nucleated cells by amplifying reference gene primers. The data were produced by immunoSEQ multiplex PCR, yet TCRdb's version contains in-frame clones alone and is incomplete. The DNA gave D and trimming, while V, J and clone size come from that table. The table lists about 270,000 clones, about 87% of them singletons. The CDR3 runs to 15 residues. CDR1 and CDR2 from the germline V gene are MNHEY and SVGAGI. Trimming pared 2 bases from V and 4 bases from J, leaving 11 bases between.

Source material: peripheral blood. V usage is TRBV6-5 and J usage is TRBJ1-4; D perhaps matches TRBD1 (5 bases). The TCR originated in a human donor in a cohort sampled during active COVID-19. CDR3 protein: CASSYGGGINEKLFF. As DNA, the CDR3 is TGTGCCAGCAGTTACGGGGGGGGGATTAATGAAAAACTGTTTTTT.